This TCR beta chain was captured in a study of T cell changes during pregnancy in multiple sclerosis. Sequencing was performed with immunoSEQ multiplex PCR; in TCRdb, only in-frame clones are kept and a portion is missing. The table records some 70,000 clones, 80% to 90% of them present only once. The CDR3 sequence is 18 residues long. Trimming removed 3 bases from V and 2 bases from J; junction bases left unmatched: 8. Germline CDR1 KGHSH, CDR2 LQKENI. This material consisted of peripheral blood, taken before pregnancy. This sequence originates from a female donor with multiple sclerosis, enrolled in a pregnancy study. This chain connects TRBV18 to TRBJ2-6; 9 bases fit TRBD1. The CDR3: CASSPTGTGLPGANVLTF. The CDR3 nucleotides are TGTGCCAGCTCACCCACCGGGACAGGGCTCCCTGGGGCCAACGTCCTGACTTTC.